Listed here is a single T cell receptor (beta chain). Per germline, CDR1 SEHNR and CDR2 FQNEAQ (reference sequence). This CDR3 spans 15 amino acids. The V gene lost 4 bases and the J gene lost 8 bases, with 20 bases spanning the gap. In the study's own analysis: By means of reference gene primer amplification, nucleated cell counts were estimated. Only in-frame clones appear in the TCRdb table, and some are missing; sequencing was by immunoSEQ multiplex PCR. The DNA was the basis for D and trimming; V, J and clone size are from that table. The data contain about 55,000 clones, 80% to 95% of them singletons. These data belong to a study of blood T cell repertoires in COVID-19. Study in general: Donors in the United States, Italy and Spain gave samples during acute or convalescent COVID-19. T cells, B-cell-depleted T cells, or PBMCs provided the cDNA or gDNA that served as material.

The sample comprised peripheral blood. The J gene is TRBJ2-5, the V gene TRBV7-9, with D perhaps TRBD1 (6 bases). The sequence was collected from a human donor with active COVID-19. The donor label of this sample is uncertain. The CDR3 coding sequence is TGTGCCAGCAGCTCCGTGTGGGGGCAGGGTGGAACCCAGTACTTC. As protein: CASSSVWGQGGTQYF.